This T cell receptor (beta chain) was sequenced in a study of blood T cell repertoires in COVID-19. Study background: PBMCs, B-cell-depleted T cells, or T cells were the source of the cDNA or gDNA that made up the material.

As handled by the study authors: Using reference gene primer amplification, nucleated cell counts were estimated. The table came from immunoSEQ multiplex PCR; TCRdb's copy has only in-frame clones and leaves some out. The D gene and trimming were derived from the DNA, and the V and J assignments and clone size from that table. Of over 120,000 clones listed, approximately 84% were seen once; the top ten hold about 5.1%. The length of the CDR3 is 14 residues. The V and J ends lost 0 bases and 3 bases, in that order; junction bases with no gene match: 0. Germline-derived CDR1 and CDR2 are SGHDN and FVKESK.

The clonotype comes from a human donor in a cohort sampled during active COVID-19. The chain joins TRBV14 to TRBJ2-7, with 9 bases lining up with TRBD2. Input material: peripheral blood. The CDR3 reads CASSQDSGGYEQYF. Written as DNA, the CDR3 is TGTGCCAGCAGCCAAGATAGCGGGGGCTACGAGCAGTACTTC.